The 22 T cell receptor beta chains listed next were all sequenced from one sample in a study of a mutant IDH1 vaccine in newly diagnosed glioma. These receptors' antigens are unknown. Documented time point: week 5, during vaccination. Every vaccination contained 300 ug of the mutant IDH1 20-mer peptide and was paired with topical imiquimod. Using immunoSEQ multiplex PCR, the repertoire was profiled, and TCRdb retains in-frame clones only, with some absent. The profile shows just under 80,000 clones, 91% of them singletons. This specimen consisted of PBMCs, obtained from a glioma patient whose treatment included an IDH1 peptide vaccine. The receptors shown here come from a woman between 45 and 65 years old with glioma.

The chain joins TRBV7-6 to TRBJ2-1; TRBD1 agrees at 10 bases. Germline V gene lookup returns CDR1 SGHVS and CDR2 FNYEAQ. The J segment lost 6 bases and the V segment lost 3 bases, leaving 17 bases of the junction unmatched. This CDR3 contains 19 residues. CDR3 residues: CASSLSTLWDRGTSNEQFF. Written as DNA, the CDR3 is TGTGCCAGCAGCTTGTCGACGCTATGGGACAGGGGAACTTCCAATGAGCAGTTCTTC.

The chain recombines TRBV7-2 with TRBJ2-3; D not certain. The V gene's germline CDR1 is SGHTA and CDR2 FQGNSA. V lost 5 bases and J 0 bases, leaving 12 bases between the germline ends. There are 15 residues in the CDR3. The CDR3 loop is CASSTRPGSTDTQYF. CDR3 in DNA: TGTGCCAGCAGCACCCGGCCCGGCAGCACAGATACGCAGTATTTT.

The chain carries TRBV29-1 and TRBJ2-1; tentatively, D is TRBD1 (6 bases). V lost 4 bases and J 3 bases, leaving 10 bases between the germline ends. This CDR3 is built from 13 residues. From germline, CDR1 is SQVTM and CDR2 ANQGSEA. The CDR3 coding sequence is TGCAGCGTTGTTCGGGACAACTACAATGAGCAGTTCTTC. The encoded protein is CSVVRDNYNEQFF.

The chain recombines TRBV10-1 with TRBJ2-5; TRBD1 matches at 11 bases. With the DNA end fitting TRBJ2-7 better, the J assignment may be wrong. Germline assignment: CDR1 WNHNN and CDR2 SYGVQD (reference sequence). This CDR3 has 15 residues. CDR3 nucleotides: TGCGCCAGCAGCTCCGGGACAGGGGGTAGCAACGAGCAGTACTTC. Amino acids: CASSSGTGGSNEQYF.

This chain connects TRBV5-1 to TRBJ2-1; no clear D gene. V was pared by 3 bases and J by 0 bases, with 7 bases between. There are 14 residues in the CDR3. Germline assignment: CDR1 SGHRS and CDR2 YFSETQ. CDR3 in amino acids: CASSWRSSYNEQFF. The CDR3 region has the DNA TGCGCCAGCAGCTGGCGCAGCTCCTACAATGAGCAGTTCTTC.

The chain has TRBV6-1 and TRBJ1-5; D not resolved. V was shortened by 4 bases and J by 4 bases, with 8 bases between the two germline ends. Germline V gives CDR1 MNHNS, CDR2 SASEGT. This CDR3 spans 13 amino acids. The CDR3, as DNA: TGTGCCAGCAGTGCCCGGTATAATCAGCCCCAGCATTTT. Its translation is CASSARYNQPQHF.

In this sample, this clone turned up a few times. The chain combines TRBV9 with TRBJ2-1, with TRBD1 matching 7 bases. V shed 7 bases, J shed 0 bases, and the junction held 7 bases outside the gene matches. The CDR3 loop spans 15 amino acids. Germline assignment: CDR1 SGDLS and CDR2 YYNGEE. The CDR3 sequence is CASGTAVRSYNEQFF. The CDR3, as DNA: TGTGCCAGCGGGACAGCCGTTCGCTCCTACAATGAGCAGTTCTTC.

The rearrangement uses TRBV11-2 and TRBJ2-7; 14 bases are shared with TRBD2. The V gene end was trimmed by 5 bases and the J gene end by 1 base; junction bases not matched to a gene: 7. Per germline, CDR1 SGHAT and CDR2 FQNNGV. This CDR3 comprises 17 residues. DNA of the CDR3: TGTGCCAGCAGCCTCAGGACTAGCGGGGGGTATTCCTACGAGCAGTACTTC. Its translation: CASSLRTSGGYSYEQYF.

This clone was seen more than once but under ten times. The V gene is TRBV7-9, the J gene TRBJ1-5; no clear D. This CDR3 contains 14 residues. The V end lost 5 bases, the J end lost 0 bases, and 8 bases lay between the germline ends. Germline CDR1 is SEHNR and CDR2 is FQNEAQ (reference sequence). The CDR3 loop is CASSLSDSNQPQHF. The CDR3 nucleotides read TGTGCCAGCAGCCTGAGCGATAGCAATCAGCCCCAGCATTTT.

This chain links TRBV7-9 with TRBJ1-5; no clear D. The CDR3 covers 15 residues. Trimming stripped 5 bases from V and 5 bases from J, with 16 bases between. Germline CDR1 is SEHNR and CDR2 is FQNEAQ (reference sequence). The CDR3 coding sequence is TGTGCCAGCAGCCCAGTATCCAACCCTTATCAGCCCCAGCATTTT. Its translation is CASSPVSNPYQPQHF. The variable domain in full, completed from reference TRBV7-9 and TRBJ1-5, reads DTGVSQNPRHKITKRGQNVTFRCDPISEHNRLYWYRQTLGQGPEFLTYFQNEAQLEKSRLLSDRFSAERPKGSFSTLEIQRTEQGDSAMYLCASSPVSNPYQPQHFGDGTRLSIL.

The rearrangement uses TRBV10-3 and TRBJ1-1, with D hard to call. This CDR3 region has 14 residues. Trimming cost V 0 bases and J 4 bases, with 9 bases left between them. Per the germline V gene, CDR1 is ENHRY and CDR2 is SYGVKD. The CDR3 loop reads CAISESPRATEAFF. The CDR3 nucleotides are TGTGCCATCAGTGAGTCTCCTAGAGCCACTGAAGCTTTCTTT.

The DNA for the CDR3 is TGTGCCAGCAGTCCTACAGGGTTCGGAGAGCAGTACTTC. It encodes CASSPTGFGEQYF. The chain links TRBV7-6 to TRBJ2-7, with a possible D match to TRBD1 (6 bases). The CDR3 contains 13 residues. Trimming pared 6 bases from V and 7 bases from J, leaving 16 bases between. CDR1 and CDR2 from the germline V gene are SGHVS and FNYEAQ. The variable domain in full, with the rest retrieved from reference TRBV7-6 and TRBJ2-7, is GAGVSQSPRYKVTKRGQDVALRCDPISGHVSLYWYRQALGQGPEFLTYFNYEAQQDKSGLPNDRFSAERPEGSISTLTIQRTEQRDSAMYRCASSPTGFGEQYFGPGTRLTVT.

This clone has only a few counts. This chain uses TRBV7-9 with TRBJ1-2, with TRBD1 identical over 7 bases. Germline loops: CDR1 SEHNR, CDR2 FQNEAQ (reference sequence). The CDR3 contains 15 residues. V lost 5 bases, J lost 0 bases, and 6 bases stayed unmatched. The DNA of the CDR3 is TGTGCCAGCAGCCCAGGACAGGCCGCTAACTATGGCTACACCTTC. It codes for CASSPGQAANYGYTF. Variable domain in full (rest from reference TRBV7-9 and TRBJ1-2): DTGVSQNPRHKITKRGQNVTFRCDPISEHNRLYWYRQTLGQGPEFLTYFQNEAQLEKSRLLSDRFSAERPKGSFSTLEIQRTEQGDSAMYLCASSPGQAANYGYTFGSGTRLTVV.

The gene calls are TRBV9 and TRBJ2-4; D is unresolved. Trimming took 0 bases from V and 2 from J, leaving 6 bases between them. This CDR3 spans 14 amino acids. Germline CDR1 is SGDLS and CDR2 is YYNGEE. CDR3 DNA sequence: TGTGCCAGCAGCGTAGACAGTTCCAAAAACATTCAGTACTTC. Its translation: CASSVDSSKNIQYF.

This chain uses TRBV19 with TRBJ1-1; D call uncertain. V was shortened by 3 bases and J by 2 bases, with 7 bases between the two germline ends. The CDR3 length is 13 residues. Germline CDR1 and CDR2: LNHDA and SQIVND (reference sequence). The CDR3 protein is CASSMGLNTEAFF. The CDR3 region has the DNA TGTGCCAGTAGTATGGGATTAAACACTGAAGCTTTCTTT.

This chain uses TRBV21-1 with TRBJ1-5; the D call in the table, TRBD1, was not verified against the DNA. TRBV21-1 is reported as a pseudogene. This CDR3 comprises 14 residues. The CDR3 nucleotides are TGTGCCAGCAGCACGACAGGGAAAAATCAGCCCCAGCATTTT. Protein sequence: CASSTTGKNQPQHF.

CDR3 sequence reads: CASSTGRGPNNYEQYF. CDR3 bases: TGTGCCAGCAGCACCGGCCGCGGCCCTAATAATTACGAGCAGTACTTC. This chain uses TRBV28 with TRBJ2-7; D remains ambiguous. CDR3 size: 16 residues. The germline gives CDR1 MDHEN, CDR2 SYDVKM. Trimming removed 6 bases at V and 4 bases at J, with 22 bases between.

V gene TRBV5-4 combines with J gene TRBJ2-5, with 11 nucleotides matching TRBD1. The length of the CDR3 is 13 residues. V dropped 4 bases and J dropped 5; count of bases not matched to a gene: 1. Germline V gene lookup returns CDR1 SGHNT and CDR2 YYREEE (reference sequence). This chain's CDR3 is CASSGQGAETQYF. The CDR3 DNA follows: TGTGCCAGCAGCGGACAGGGGGCGGAGACCCAGTACTTC.

The chain combines TRBV5-6 with TRBJ2-3; TRBD1 agrees at 9 bases. With V trimmed by 7 bases and J by 5 bases, 11 bases remained unmatched. This CDR3 has 15 residues. The germline CDR1 and CDR2 sequences are SGHDT and YYEEEE. CDR3 sequence: CASGGTGIGQDTQYF. In DNA, the CDR3 is TGTGCCAGCGGCGGGACAGGGATTGGCCAAGATACGCAGTATTTT.

The CDR3 region is CASSYGGTNTEAFF. In DNA form, the CDR3 reads TGTGCCAGCAGTTATGGAGGGACGAACACTGAAGCTTTCTTT. V gene TRBV6-5 combines with J gene TRBJ1-1; maybe TRBD1 (5 bases). Looked up from germline, CDR1 is MNHEY and CDR2 is SVGAGI. Trimming removed 3 bases from V and 1 base from J, with 9 bases in between. This CDR3 spans 14 amino acids.

The chain is built from TRBV5-1 and TRBJ1-1; TRBD1 might be the D (5 bases). V was pared by 3 bases and J by 2 bases, with 14 bases between. This CDR3 is 15 amino acids long. Germline V CDR1 and CDR2: SGHRS, YFSETQ. The CDR3 DNA follows: TGCGCCAGCAGCTGGCGGGGCTTGGGAAACACTGAAGCTTTCTTT. It yields the protein CASSWRGLGNTEAFF.

V and J are TRBV29-1 and TRBJ2-1; TRBD2 matches at 10 bases. The CDR3 sequence is 16 residues long. Germline CDR1 and CDR2: SQVTM and ANQGSEA. The V gene end was trimmed by 5 bases and the J gene end by 6 bases; junction bases not matched to a gene: 13. In DNA form, the CDR3 reads TGCAGCGTTCAGGCTAGCGGGAGTCTCCCCCCCAATGAGCAGTTCTTC. Translation gives CSVQASGSLPPNEQFF.